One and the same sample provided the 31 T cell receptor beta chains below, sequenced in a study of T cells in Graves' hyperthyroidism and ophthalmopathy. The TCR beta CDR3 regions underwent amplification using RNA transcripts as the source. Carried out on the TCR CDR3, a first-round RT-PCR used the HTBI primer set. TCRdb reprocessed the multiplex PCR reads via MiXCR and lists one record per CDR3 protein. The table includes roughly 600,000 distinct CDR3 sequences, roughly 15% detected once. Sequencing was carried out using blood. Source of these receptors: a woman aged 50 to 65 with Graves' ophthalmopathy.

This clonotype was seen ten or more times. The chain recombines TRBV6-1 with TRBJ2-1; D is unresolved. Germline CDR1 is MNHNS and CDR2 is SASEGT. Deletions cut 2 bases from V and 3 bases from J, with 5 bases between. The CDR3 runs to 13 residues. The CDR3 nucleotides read TGTGCCAGCAGTGAAAACCACTACAATGAGCAGTTCTTC. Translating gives CASSENHYNEQFF.

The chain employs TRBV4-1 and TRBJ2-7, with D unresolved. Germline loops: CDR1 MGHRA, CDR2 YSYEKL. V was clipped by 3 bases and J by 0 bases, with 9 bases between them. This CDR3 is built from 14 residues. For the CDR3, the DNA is TGCGCCAGCAGCCAGGAACTTGTCTCCTACGAGCAGTACTTC. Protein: CASSQELVSYEQYF.

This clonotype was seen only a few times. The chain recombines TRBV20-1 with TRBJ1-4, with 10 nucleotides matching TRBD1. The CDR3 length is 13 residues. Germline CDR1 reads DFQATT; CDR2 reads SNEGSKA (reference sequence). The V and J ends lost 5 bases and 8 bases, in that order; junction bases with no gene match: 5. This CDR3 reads CSARTGGKEKLFF. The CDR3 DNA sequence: TGCAGTGCTCGGACAGGGGGAAAGGAAAAACTGTTTTTT.

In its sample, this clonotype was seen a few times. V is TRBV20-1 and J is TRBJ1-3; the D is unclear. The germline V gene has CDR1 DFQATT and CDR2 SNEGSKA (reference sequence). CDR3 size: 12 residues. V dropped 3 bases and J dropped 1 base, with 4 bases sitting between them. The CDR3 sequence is CSARLSGNTIYF. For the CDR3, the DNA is TGCAGTGCTAGGCTATCTGGAAACACCATATATTTT.

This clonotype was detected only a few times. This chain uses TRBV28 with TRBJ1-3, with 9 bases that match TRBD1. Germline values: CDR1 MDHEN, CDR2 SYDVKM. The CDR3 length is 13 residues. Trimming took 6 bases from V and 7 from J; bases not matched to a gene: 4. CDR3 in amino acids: CASRETGGNTIYF. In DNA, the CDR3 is TGTGCCAGCAGAGAGACAGGGGGTAACACCATATATTTT.

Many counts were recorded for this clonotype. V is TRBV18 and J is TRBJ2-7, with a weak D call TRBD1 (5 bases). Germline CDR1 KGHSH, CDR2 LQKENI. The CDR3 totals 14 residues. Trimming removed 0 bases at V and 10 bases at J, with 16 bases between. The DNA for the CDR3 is TGTGCCAGCTCACCACCCTCATCCAGGGCGGCTCAGTACTTC. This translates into CASSPPSSRAAQYF.

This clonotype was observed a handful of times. CDR3 bases: TGTGCCAGCAGTTCTCCTAGGACAGGGGCCTTCCAAGAGACCCAGTACTTC. This codes for CASSSPRTGAFQETQYF. The chain combines TRBV27 with TRBJ2-5; 9 bases fit TRBD1. Trimming took 4 bases from V and 1 from J; bases not matched to a gene: 10. CDR3 size: 17 residues. From germline, CDR1 is MNHEY and CDR2 SMNVEV (reference sequence).

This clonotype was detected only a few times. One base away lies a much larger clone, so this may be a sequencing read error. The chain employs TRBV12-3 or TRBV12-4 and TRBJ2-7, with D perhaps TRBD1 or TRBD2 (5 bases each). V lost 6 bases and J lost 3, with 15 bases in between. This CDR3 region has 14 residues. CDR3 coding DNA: TGTGCCAGCAGCTTCCGGGACGGCCACTACGAGCAGTACTTC. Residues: CASSFRDGHYEQYF.

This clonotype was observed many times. CDR3 DNA sequence: TGTGCCAGCAGCTTGGGACAGGGGGCACGTGGCTACACCTTC. It yields the protein CASSLGQGARGYTF. This chain joins TRBV7-9 and TRBJ1-2, with 12 bases lining up with TRBD1. The V gene's germline CDR1 is SEHNR and CDR2 FQNEAQ (reference sequence). This CDR3 has 14 amino acids. The V gene end was trimmed by 3 bases and the J gene end by 7 bases; junction bases not matched to a gene: 3.

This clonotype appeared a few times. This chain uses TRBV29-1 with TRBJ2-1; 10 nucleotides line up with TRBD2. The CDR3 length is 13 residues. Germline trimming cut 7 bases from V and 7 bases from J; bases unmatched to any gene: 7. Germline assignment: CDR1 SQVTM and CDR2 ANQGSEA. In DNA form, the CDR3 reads TGCAGCGGTATAGCGGGAGGCTTTAATGAGCAGTTCTTC. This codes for CSGIAGGFNEQFF.

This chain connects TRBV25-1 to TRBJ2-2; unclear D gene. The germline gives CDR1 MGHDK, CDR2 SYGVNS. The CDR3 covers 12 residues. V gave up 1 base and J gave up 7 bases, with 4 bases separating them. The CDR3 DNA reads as TGTGCCAGCAGTGAATTGGTCGGGGAGCTGTTTTTT. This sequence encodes CASSELVGELFF.

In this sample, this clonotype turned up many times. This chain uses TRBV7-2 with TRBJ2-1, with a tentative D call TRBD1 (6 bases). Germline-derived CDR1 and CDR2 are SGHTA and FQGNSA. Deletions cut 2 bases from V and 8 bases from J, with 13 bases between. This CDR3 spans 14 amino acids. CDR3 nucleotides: TGTGCCAGCAGCTTATTCTCAGGGGCCGATGAGCAGTTCTTC. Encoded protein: CASSLFSGADEQFF.

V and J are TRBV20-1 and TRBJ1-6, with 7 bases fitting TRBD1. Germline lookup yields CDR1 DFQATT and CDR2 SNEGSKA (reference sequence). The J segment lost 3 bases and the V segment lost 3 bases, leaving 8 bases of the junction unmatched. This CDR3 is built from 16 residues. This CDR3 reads CSASFGTANYNSPLHF. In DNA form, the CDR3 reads TGCAGTGCTAGTTTCGGGACAGCTAACTATAATTCACCCCTCCACTTT.

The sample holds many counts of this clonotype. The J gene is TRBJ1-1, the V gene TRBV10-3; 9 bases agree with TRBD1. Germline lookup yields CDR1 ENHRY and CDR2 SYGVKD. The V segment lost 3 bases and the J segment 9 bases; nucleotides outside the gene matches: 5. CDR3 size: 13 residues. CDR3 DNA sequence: TGTGCCATCAGTGACCCGGACAGGGGTAAAGCTTTCTTT. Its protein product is CAISDPDRGKAFF.

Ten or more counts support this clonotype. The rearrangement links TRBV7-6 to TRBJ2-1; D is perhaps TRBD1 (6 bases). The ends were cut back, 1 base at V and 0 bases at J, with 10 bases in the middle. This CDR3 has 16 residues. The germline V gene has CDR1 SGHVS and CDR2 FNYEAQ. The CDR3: CASSLGGTSSYNEQFF. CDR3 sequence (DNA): TGTGCCAGCAGCTTAGGAGGGACAAGCTCCTACAATGAGCAGTTCTTC.

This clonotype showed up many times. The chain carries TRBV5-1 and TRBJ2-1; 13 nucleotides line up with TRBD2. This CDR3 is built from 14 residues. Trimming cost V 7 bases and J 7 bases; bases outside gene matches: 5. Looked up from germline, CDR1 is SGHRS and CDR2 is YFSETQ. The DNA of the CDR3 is TGCGCCAGCGCCGGACTAGCGGGAGTAAATGAGCAGTTCTTC. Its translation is CASAGLAGVNEQFF.

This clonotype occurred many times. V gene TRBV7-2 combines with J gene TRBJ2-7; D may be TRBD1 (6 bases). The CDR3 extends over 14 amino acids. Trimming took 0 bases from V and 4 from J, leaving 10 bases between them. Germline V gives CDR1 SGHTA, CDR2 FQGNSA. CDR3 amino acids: CASSLALTGYEQYF. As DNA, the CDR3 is TGTGCCAGCAGCTTAGCCCTAACAGGGTACGAGCAGTACTTC.

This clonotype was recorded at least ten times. CDR3 region: CASTGSRDRTILTDTQYF. CDR3 sequence (DNA): TGTGCCAGCACGGGCAGCCGGGACAGGACAATCCTCACAGATACGCAGTATTTT. This chain connects TRBV28 to TRBJ2-3; 8 positions agree with TRBD1. CDR1 and CDR2 (germline): MDHEN, SYDVKM. The CDR3 covers 18 residues. J gave up 2 bases and V 7 bases, and 17 bases lay outside the gene matches.

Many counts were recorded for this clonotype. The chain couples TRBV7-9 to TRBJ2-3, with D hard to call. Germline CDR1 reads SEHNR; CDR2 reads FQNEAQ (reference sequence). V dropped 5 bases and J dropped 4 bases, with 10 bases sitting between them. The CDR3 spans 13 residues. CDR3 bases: TGTGCCAGCAGCCCCGACATTGCAGATACGCAGTATTTT. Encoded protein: CASSPDIADTQYF.

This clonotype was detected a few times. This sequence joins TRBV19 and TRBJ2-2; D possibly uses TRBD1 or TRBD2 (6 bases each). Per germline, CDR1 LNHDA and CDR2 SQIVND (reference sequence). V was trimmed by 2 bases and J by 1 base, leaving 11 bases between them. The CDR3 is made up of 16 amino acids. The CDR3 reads CASSIRGTKNTGELFF. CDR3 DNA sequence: TGTGCCAGTAGTATACGGGGGACAAAGAACACCGGGGAGCTGTTTTTT.

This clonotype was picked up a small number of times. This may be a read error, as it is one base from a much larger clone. The CDR3 nucleotides read TGTGCCAGCAGCATTTTAGCCGCCTACGAGCAGTACTTC. Protein: CASSILAAYEQYF. This chain connects TRBV7-2 to TRBJ2-7; the D is unclear. This CDR3 contains 13 residues. V gave up 5 bases and J gave up 2 bases, with 10 bases separating them. Germline CDR1 SGHTA, CDR2 FQGNSA.

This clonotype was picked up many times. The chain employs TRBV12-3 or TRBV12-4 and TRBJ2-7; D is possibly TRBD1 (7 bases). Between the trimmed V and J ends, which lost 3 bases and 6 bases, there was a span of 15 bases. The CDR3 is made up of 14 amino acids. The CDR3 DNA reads TGTGCCAGCAGTTTGGGCCAGGGGGGTCGCGAGCAGTACTTC. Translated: CASSLGQGGREQYF.

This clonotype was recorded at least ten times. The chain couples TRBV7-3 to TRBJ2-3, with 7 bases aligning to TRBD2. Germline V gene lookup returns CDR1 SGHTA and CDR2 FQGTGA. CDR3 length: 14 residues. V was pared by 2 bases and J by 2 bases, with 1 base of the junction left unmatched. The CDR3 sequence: CASSLGTITDTQYF. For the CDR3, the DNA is TGTGCCAGCAGCTTAGGGACTATCACAGATACGCAGTATTTT.

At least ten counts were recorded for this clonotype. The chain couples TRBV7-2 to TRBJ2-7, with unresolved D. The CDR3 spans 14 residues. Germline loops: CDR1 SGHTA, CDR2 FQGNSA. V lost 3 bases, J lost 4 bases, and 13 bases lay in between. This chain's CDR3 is CASSFGPGPYEQYF. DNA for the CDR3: TGTGCCAGCAGCTTTGGGCCAGGTCCATACGAGCAGTACTTC.

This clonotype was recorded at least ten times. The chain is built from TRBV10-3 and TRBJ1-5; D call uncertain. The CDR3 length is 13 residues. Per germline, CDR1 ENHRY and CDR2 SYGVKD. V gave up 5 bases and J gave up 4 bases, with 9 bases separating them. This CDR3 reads CAISLQTNQPQHF. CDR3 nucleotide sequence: TGTGCCATCAGTCTCCAGACAAATCAGCCCCAGCATTTT.

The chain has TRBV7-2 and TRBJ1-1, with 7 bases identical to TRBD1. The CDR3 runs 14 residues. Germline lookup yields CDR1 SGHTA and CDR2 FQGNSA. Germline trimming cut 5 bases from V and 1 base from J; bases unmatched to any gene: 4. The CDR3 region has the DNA TGTGCCAGCAGCCGAAGACAGGGGAACACTGAAGCTTTCTTT. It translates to CASSRRQGNTEAFF.

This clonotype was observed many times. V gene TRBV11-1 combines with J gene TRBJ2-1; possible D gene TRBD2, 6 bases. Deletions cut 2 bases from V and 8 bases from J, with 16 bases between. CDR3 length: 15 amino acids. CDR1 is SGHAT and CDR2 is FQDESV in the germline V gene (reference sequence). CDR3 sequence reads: CASSLPLGGGDEQFF. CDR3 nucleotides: TGTGCCAGCAGCTTACCGTTGGGGGGTGGCGATGAGCAGTTCTTC.

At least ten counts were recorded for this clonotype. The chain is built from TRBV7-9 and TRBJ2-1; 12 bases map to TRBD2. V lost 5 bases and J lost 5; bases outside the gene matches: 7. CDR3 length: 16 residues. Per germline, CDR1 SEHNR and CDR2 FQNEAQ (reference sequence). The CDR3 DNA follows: TGTGCCAGCAGCCTAATTCTAGCGGGAGGGGACAATGAGCAGTTCTTC. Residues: CASSLILAGGDNEQFF.

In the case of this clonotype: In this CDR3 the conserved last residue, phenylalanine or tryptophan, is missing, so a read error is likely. CDR3 DNA sequence: TGTGCCAGCAGCTTCTTGGGAGGACCCACCGGGGAGCTGTTTTCT. Encoded protein: CASSFLGGPTGELFS. J is TRBJ2-2 and V is TRBV11-3, with D perhaps TRBD2 (6 bases). Deletions cut 3 bases from V and 4 bases from J, with 12 bases between. In germline, CDR1 is SGHNT, CDR2 YENEEA. The CDR3 length is 15 residues.

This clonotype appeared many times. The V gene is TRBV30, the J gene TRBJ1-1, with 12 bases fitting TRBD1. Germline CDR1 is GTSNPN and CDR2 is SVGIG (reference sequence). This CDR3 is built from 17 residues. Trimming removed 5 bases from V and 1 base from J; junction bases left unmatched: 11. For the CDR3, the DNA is TGTGCCTGGGATCCGGGACAGGGGGCGTGGGCGAACACTGAAGCTTTCTTT. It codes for CAWDPGQGAWANTEAFF.

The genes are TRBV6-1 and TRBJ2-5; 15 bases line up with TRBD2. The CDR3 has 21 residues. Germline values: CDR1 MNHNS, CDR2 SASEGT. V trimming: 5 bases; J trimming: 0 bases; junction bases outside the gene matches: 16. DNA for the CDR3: TGTGCCAGCAGTCGACGGGGACTAGCGGGAGGTTCATCTCAGTACCAAGAGACCCAGTACTTC. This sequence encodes CASSRRGLAGGSSQYQETQYF.